A single sample is the source of the 21 T cell receptor beta chains below, sequenced in a study of T cells in Graves' hyperthyroidism and ophthalmopathy. The TCR beta CDR3 regions underwent amplification using RNA transcripts as the source. HTBI primers were used for first-round RT-PCR of the TCR CDR3. From the multiplex PCR reads, TCRdb called clonotypes with MiXCR, one entry per CDR3 protein. This repertoire shows approximately 330,000 distinct CDR3 sequences, around 20% found once; its top ten account for over 40%. Source material: blood. These receptors were taken from a woman between 50 and 59 years old with Graves' hyperthyroidism.

Many counts were recorded for this clonotype. The V and J genes are TRBV28 and TRBJ1-5; D gene unclear. The CDR3 consists of 12 residues. V lost 1 base and J lost 6, with 4 bases in between. Germline V gene sequence: CDR1 MDHEN, CDR2 SYDVKM. CDR3 sequence reads: CASSLLGQPQHF. DNA of the CDR3: TGTGCCAGCAGTTTATTGGGTCAGCCCCAGCATTTT.

The rearrangement uses TRBV20-1 and TRBJ2-2, with 12 bases matching TRBD1. Germline assignment: CDR1 DFQATT and CDR2 SNEGSKA (reference sequence). The trim removed 2 bases at V and 4 bases at J, leaving 8 bases unmatched. CDR3 size: 17 residues. The CDR3 loop is CSARSPGTGGGTGELFF. The CDR3, as DNA: TGCAGTGCTAGATCCCCCGGGACAGGGGGCGGCACCGGGGAGCTGTTTTTT.

This clonotype was found many times. The genes are TRBV9 and TRBJ1-2; 11 bases match TRBD1. V lost 4 bases to trimming and J lost 4 bases; unmatched junction nucleotides: 9. This CDR3 has 16 residues. The germline CDR1 and CDR2 sequences are SGDLS and YYNGEE. CDR3 bases: TGTGCCAGCAGCACGGGGACAGGGGGAGGAAGCTATGGCTACACCTTC. Translation: CASSTGTGGGSYGYTF.

The CDR3 DNA reads TGCAGCGCCTTGGGGGGCCGGGAGACCCAGTACTTC. Protein: CSALGGRETQYF. This chain uses TRBV29-1 with TRBJ2-5, with D perhaps given as TRBD1 or TRBD2 (6 bases each). Germline CDR1 reads SQVTM; CDR2 reads ANQGSEA. The CDR3 sequence is 12 residues long. Trimming cost V 7 bases and J 5 bases, with 14 bases left between them. The variable domain in full, with the rest retrieved from reference TRBV29-1 and TRBJ2-5, is SAVISQKPSRDICQRGTSLTIQCQVDSQVTMMFWYRQQPGQSLTLIATANQGSEATYESGFVIDKFPISRPNLTFSTLTVSNMSPEDSSIYLCSALGGRETQYFGPGTRLLVL.

There are many counts of this clonotype. This sequence joins TRBV27 and TRBJ2-2; 9 bases align to TRBD1. Trimming at V came to 5 bases and at J to 7 bases, leaving 14 bases not matched to a gene. Germline lookup yields CDR1 MNHEY and CDR2 SMNVEV (reference sequence). The length of the CDR3 is 17 residues. Here the CDR3 DNA reads TGTGCCAGCAGTCTCCAGCGAACCGGGACAGGGATCGGGGAGCTGTTTTTT. It codes for CASSLQRTGTGIGELFF.

This clonotype was seen many times. CDR3: CSARGDRGKDEQYF. CDR3 coding DNA: TGCAGTGCTAGGGGGGACAGGGGGAAGGACGAGCAGTACTTC. This chain connects TRBV20-1 to TRBJ2-7; 11 nucleotides match TRBD1. V shed 3 bases and J 5 bases; nucleotides not matched to a gene: 6. Germline V lookup: CDR1 DFQATT, CDR2 SNEGSKA (reference sequence). This CDR3 comprises 14 residues.

This clonotype was seen more than once but under ten times. The rearrangement uses TRBV7-9 and TRBJ2-1; D gene ambiguous. This CDR3 comprises 13 residues. Germline CDR1 is SEHNR and CDR2 is FQNEAQ (reference sequence). Trimming left V 5 bases short and J 5 bases short, with 10 bases between. CDR3 region: CASSRRIDNEQFF. The CDR3 DNA reads TGTGCCAGCAGCAGACGAATAGACAATGAGCAGTTCTTC.

This clonotype was counted at least ten times. The rearrangement joins TRBV27 to TRBJ2-1, with 11 positions matching TRBD2. The CDR3 is 15 amino acids. Germline CDR1 MNHEY, CDR2 SMNVEV (reference sequence). V was pared by 3 bases and J by 6 bases, with 4 bases of the junction left unmatched. The CDR3 is CASSLVAGGFNEQFF. Here the CDR3 DNA reads TGTGCCAGCAGTTTGGTAGCGGGAGGGTTCAATGAGCAGTTCTTC.

This clonotype was seen ten or more times. The rearrangement joins TRBV3-1 to TRBJ2-2; tentative D call: TRBD1 (5 bases). Germline loops: CDR1 LGHDT, CDR2 YNNKEL (reference sequence). This CDR3 has 15 amino acids. Deletions cut 1 base from V and 1 base from J, with 7 bases between. The CDR3 loop reads CASSQGGRNTGELFF. CDR3 coding DNA: TGTGCCAGCAGCCAAGGGGGCAGGAACACCGGGGAGCTGTTTTTT.

This clonotype came up many times. The chain carries TRBV12-3 or TRBV12-4 and TRBJ2-3, with no clear D. The CDR3 totals 14 residues. With 3 bases removed from V and 7 bases from J, the gap between germline ends came to 14 bases. The CDR3: CASSFSWQGHTQYF. In nucleotides, the CDR3 is TGTGCCAGCAGTTTCTCCTGGCAAGGGCATACGCAGTATTTT.

This clonotype was counted many times. The chain has TRBV18 and TRBJ1-1, with 9 bases that match TRBD1. With 3 bases clipped from V and 6 bases from J, the junction kept 2 bases outside the gene matches. This CDR3 has 13 amino acids. Germline values: CDR1 KGHSH, CDR2 LQKENI. CDR3 loop: CASSPDRGSEAFF. The DNA for the CDR3 is TGTGCCAGCTCACCCGACAGGGGGTCTGAAGCTTTCTTT.

This clonotype came up a few times. A much larger clone differs from this one at a single base, so this may be a read error. The rearrangement links TRBV28 to TRBJ1-5, with TRBD1 matching over 7 bases. The CDR3 spans 13 residues. Germline CDR1 and CDR2: MDHEN and SYDVKM. V dropped 4 bases and J dropped 4; count of bases not matched to a gene: 1. The chain's CDR3 is CASSYRGNQPQHF. CDR3 nucleotide sequence: TGTGCCAGCAGTTACAGGGGAAATCAGCCCCAGCATTTT.

In this sample, this clonotype turned up many times. V usage is TRBV29-1 and J usage is TRBJ1-1, with D maybe TRBD1 (6 bases). CDR3 size: 17 residues. Germline CDR1 and CDR2: SQVTM and ANQGSEA. Trimming cost V 3 bases and J 0 bases, with 20 bases left between them. In nucleotides, the CDR3 is TGCAGCGTTGAGGGGGAACAGGGAAGGATGCTGAACACTGAAGCTTTCTTT. Amino acid sequence: CSVEGEQGRMLNTEAFF.

The CDR3 spells CASSLLGARTGELFF. The CDR3 DNA reads as TGTGCCAGCAGTTTGCTGGGGGCGCGCACCGGGGAGCTGTTTTTT. The chain employs TRBV12-3 or TRBV12-4 and TRBJ2-2; possibly TRBD1 for D (6 bases). Trimming removed 3 bases from V and 4 bases from J, with 12 bases in between. The CDR3 consists of 15 residues.

This chain joins TRBV4-3 and TRBJ1-2; no definite D call. V lost 0 bases, J lost 0 bases, and 11 bases lay in between. The CDR3 spans 16 residues. Germline CDR1 and CDR2: LGHNA and YSLEER. The CDR3 nucleotides are TGCGCCAGCAGCCAAGATCTTAGGAGAGCTAACTATGGCTACACCTTC. This codes for CASSQDLRRANYGYTF.

This clonotype has a count of ten or more. CDR3 in DNA: TGTGCCAGCACTTACCGGACAGTCTCCTACGAGCAGTACTTC. Translating gives CASTYRTVSYEQYF. The chain recombines TRBV11-2 with TRBJ2-7; the D gene is possibly TRBD1 (6 bases). Trimming shortened V by 7 bases and J by 0 bases, and 13 bases separated the two germline ends. CDR1 is SGHAT and CDR2 is FQNNGV in the germline V gene. The CDR3 length is 14 residues.

This clonotype was seen at least ten times. The chain links TRBV11-3 to TRBJ1-1; weak D call: TRBD1 (6 bases). CDR1 is SGHNT, CDR2 YENEEA, per germline. Trimming left V 5 bases short and J 1 base short, with 14 bases between. The CDR3 contains 15 residues. The CDR3 loop reads CASSHLRGQNTEAFF. CDR3 sequence (DNA): TGTGCCAGCAGCCATTTAAGGGGACAGAACACTGAAGCTTTCTTT.

This clonotype was counted ten times or more. This chain links TRBV5-1 with TRBJ2-3; D is possibly TRBD1 (6 bases). Trimming left V 4 bases short and J 0 bases short, with 12 bases between. The germline V gene encodes CDR1 SGHRS and CDR2 YFSETQ. This CDR3 is built from 15 residues. For the CDR3, the DNA is TGCGCCAGCAGCCTACAGGGAACTAGCACAGATACGCAGTATTTT. Translating it yields CASSLQGTSTDTQYF.

This clonotype was found many times. The chain combines TRBV3-1 with TRBJ1-6, with D unresolved. The CDR3 extends over 14 amino acids. Trimming removed 4 bases at V and 6 bases at J, with 10 bases between. Germline loops: CDR1 LGHDT, CDR2 YNNKEL (reference sequence). The CDR3 loop is CASSLGSSNSPLHF. The CDR3 nucleotides are TGTGCCAGCAGCCTTGGTTCCAGTAATTCACCCCTCCACTTT.

The chain recombines TRBV24-1 with TRBJ2-5, with unresolved D. CDR3 length: 14 amino acids. Germline CDR1 and CDR2: KGHDR and SFDVKD. V lost 9 bases, J lost 3 bases, and 16 bases lay in between. This CDR3 is CATASSRAKETQYF. DNA for the CDR3: TGTGCCACCGCTTCCTCCCGGGCTAAAGAGACCCAGTACTTC.

In its sample, this clonotype was seen many times. V gene TRBV20-1 combines with J gene TRBJ2-3; no clear D gene. The length of the CDR3 is 12 residues. Per germline, CDR1 DFQATT and CDR2 SNEGSKA (reference sequence). Trimming stripped 6 bases from V and 0 bases from J, with 7 bases between. As DNA, the CDR3 is TGCAGTGCCACCTCTAGCACAGATACGCAGTATTTT. Residues: CSATSSTDTQYF.